The T cell receptor beta chain described here comes from a study of vaccination and CD4 T cells after COVID-19. Treatment given: roughly ten-day PBMC culture with coronavirus spike peptide pools or control peptides (ViraFEST assay). ViraFEST grew antigen-specific T cells using peptide pools, then sequenced TCRs. Both day 3 and day 7 involved replacing half of the medium with fresh IL-2 medium. Losses at the gene ends were 0 bases for V and 4 bases for J; bases not matched to a gene: 8. This CDR3 region has 16 residues. CDR1 and CDR2 from the germline V gene are DFQATT and SNEGSKA (reference sequence). This clonotype was seen more than once but under ten times. The target antigen is unknown. Cultured CD4+ T-cell DNA underwent Oncomine TCR Beta short-read sequencing. TCRdb re-called the PCR reads through MiXCR, storing one row per CDR3 protein. The sample has some 11,000 distinct CDR3 sequences, about half seen once.

The chain uses TRBV20-1 and TRBJ2-7; 11 nucleotides line up with TRBD1. The sequence came from a human donor who had recovered from COVID-19. Sequenced material: CD4+ T cells from blood, cultured in vitro. CDR3 loop: CSARDWDRGSGYEQYF. The CDR3 DNA follows: TGCAGTGCTAGAGATTGGGACAGGGGGTCGGGTTACGAGCAGTACTTC.